One and the same sample provided the 20 T cell receptor beta chains below, sequenced in a study of blood T cell repertoires in COVID-19. Repertoires were generated with immunoSEQ multiplex PCR, while TCRdb's copy carries only in-frame clones and drops some. This table has around 68,000 clones, about nine tenths appearing once. What was sequenced was peripheral blood. The receptors were gathered from a human donor in a cohort sampled during active COVID-19.

The chain is built from TRBV7-3 and TRBJ2-3; 7 nucleotides agree with TRBD2. The CDR3 runs 15 residues. V trimming: 5 bases; J trimming: 3 bases; junction bases outside the gene matches: 8. Germline CDR1 SGHTA, CDR2 FQGTGA. CDR3 in DNA: TGTGCCAGCAGCGCCGCGGGTAGCGGGACAGATACGCAGTATTTT. Its protein product is CASSAAGSGTDTQYF.

The rearrangement uses TRBV7-2 and TRBJ2-2; weak D call: TRBD2 (6 bases). The CDR3 totals 18 residues. Germline loops: CDR1 SGHTA, CDR2 FQGNSA. Trimming removed 3 bases from V and 5 bases from J, with 22 bases in between. The CDR3 coding sequence is TGTGCCAGCAGCTTCAAGGTTGGGGGAGGTTTTAAGACCGGGGAGCTGTTTTTT. Amino acid sequence: CASSFKVGGGFKTGELFF. The entire variable domain, with the rest obtained from reference TRBV7-2 and TRBJ2-2, is as follows: GAGVSQSPSNKVTEKGKDVELRCDPISGHTALYWYRQSLGQGLEFLIYFQGNSAPDKSGLPSDRFSAERTGGSVSTLTIQRTQQEDSAVYLCASSFKVGGGFKTGELFFGEGSRLTVL.

This sequence joins TRBV19 and TRBJ2-1; 8 nucleotides match TRBD1. The CDR3 extends over 15 amino acids. V was pared by 10 bases and J by 7 bases, with 15 bases of the junction left unmatched. Germline assignment: CDR1 LNHDA and CDR2 SQIVND (reference sequence). CDR3 sequence (DNA): TGTGCCACGGGACAGGTGTGGGGAGTAATGAATGAGCAGTTCTTC. Translated: CATGQVWGVMNEQFF. Drawing the rest from reference TRBV19 and TRBJ2-1, the complete variable domain is DGGITQSPKYLFRKEGQNVTLSCEQNLNHDAMYWYRQDPGQGLRLIYYSQIVNDFQKGDIAEGYSVSREKKESFPLTVTSAQKNPTAFYLCATGQVWGVMNEQFFGPGTRLTVL.

The chain has TRBV6-5 and TRBJ2-2, with D possibly matching TRBD2 (5 bases). With 6 bases removed from V and 4 bases from J, the gap between germline ends came to 12 bases. Germline V gene sequence: CDR1 MNHEY, CDR2 SVGAGI. CDR3 length: 14 residues. The CDR3, as DNA: TGTGCCAGCAGACACGGACGGGGCACCGGGGAGCTGTTTTTT. It encodes CASRHGRGTGELFF.

The rearrangement joins TRBV29-1 to TRBJ2-6, with a tentative D call TRBD1 (6 bases). Looked up from germline, CDR1 is SQVTM and CDR2 is ANQGSEA. V was trimmed by 7 bases and J by 0 bases, leaving 10 bases between them. The CDR3 contains 14 residues. The CDR3 is CSATGTSGANVLTF. CDR3 nucleotides: TGCAGCGCAACAGGGACCTCTGGGGCCAACGTCCTGACTTTC.

The V gene is TRBV9, the J gene TRBJ2-5; D might be TRBD2 (5 bases). Trimming cost V 3 bases and J 2 bases, with 8 bases left between them. Germline V gene sequence: CDR1 SGDLS, CDR2 YYNGEE. The CDR3 is 13 amino acids. The CDR3 protein is CASSAGIQETQYF. The CDR3 nucleotides read TGTGCCAGCAGCGCCGGGATACAAGAGACCCAGTACTTC.

The genes are TRBV19 and TRBJ1-4, with no clear D. CDR1 is LNHDA and CDR2 is SQIVND in the germline V gene (reference sequence). This CDR3 comprises 14 residues. V lost 4 bases to trimming and J lost 0 bases, with 6 bases between them. The CDR3: CASSTRPTNEKLFF. CDR3 in DNA: TGTGCCAGTAGTACCAGGCCAACTAATGAAAAACTGTTTTTT.

The chain combines TRBV12-2 with TRBJ2-1; the tabulated D call, TRBD2, remains unverified against the DNA. TRBV12-2 is a listed pseudogene. The CDR3 contains 19 residues. CDR3 amino acids: CASRLGTSGRKISYNEQFF. The CDR3 DNA reads as TGTGCAAGTCGCTTAGGGACTAGCGGGAGGAAGATCTCCTACAATGAGCAGTTCTTC.

This clone was detected a few times. The chain links TRBV28 to TRBJ2-2; 10 nucleotides match TRBD1. The V gene end was trimmed by 5 bases and the J gene end by 6 bases; junction bases not matched to a gene: 6. Germline CDR1 and CDR2: MDHEN and SYDVKM. CDR3 length: 15 amino acids. For the CDR3, the DNA is TGTGCCAGCAGTCCGCCGGGACAGGGGCCCGGGGAGCTGTTTTTT. Protein product: CASSPPGQGPGELFF.

The chain carries TRBV19 and TRBJ2-7; D not resolved. The CDR3 length is 15 residues. V lost 1 base and J lost 6, with 16 bases in between. The germline V gene has CDR1 LNHDA and CDR2 SQIVND (reference sequence). CDR3 DNA: TGTGCCAGTAGTATAGGGGCCCAGACCCTCACCGAGCAGTACTTC. The encoded protein is CASSIGAQTLTEQYF.

In DNA, the CDR3 is TGTGCCAGCAGCCAGACAGCGGGAGGGCCGTATGAGCAGTTCTTC. It encodes CASSQTAGGPYEQFF. The chain joins TRBV3-1 (or the pseudogene TRBV3-2) to TRBJ2-1; TRBD2 matches 10 bases. The CDR3 covers 15 residues. The germline V gene encodes CDR1 LGHDT and CDR2 YNNKEL (reference sequence). V was pared by 3 bases and J by 8 bases, with 7 bases of the junction left unmatched.

The V gene is TRBV7-9, the J gene TRBJ2-5, with TRBD1 identical over 7 bases. CDR1 and CDR2 from the germline V gene are SEHNR and FQNEAQ (reference sequence). The ends lost 3 bases at V and 5 bases at J; junction bases unmatched: 9. This CDR3 is 15 amino acids long. CDR3: CASSFLSTGVETQYF. CDR3 DNA sequence: TGTGCCAGCAGCTTTCTTAGTACAGGGGTGGAGACCCAGTACTTC. The variable domain in full, with the rest retrieved from reference TRBV7-9 and TRBJ2-5, is DTGVSQNPRHKITKRGQNVTFRCDPISEHNRLYWYRQTLGQGPEFLTYFQNEAQLEKSRLLSDRFSAERPKGSFSTLEIQRTEQGDSAMYLCASSFLSTGVETQYFGPGTRLLVL.

The V gene is TRBV23-1, the J gene TRBJ2-3; perhaps TRBD1 as D (5 bases). TRBV23-1 is annotated as an ORF whose role is uncertain. CDR3 size: 18 residues. V was shortened by 0 bases and J by 0 bases, with 16 bases between the two germline ends. The CDR3 loop reads CASSQSAQGTASTDTQYF. DNA for the CDR3: TGCGCCAGCAGTCAATCGGCGCAGGGCACCGCTAGCACAGATACGCAGTATTTT.

The chain employs TRBV6-1 and TRBJ1-1, with D perhaps matching TRBD1 (6 bases). V dropped 3 bases and J dropped 0 bases, with 11 bases sitting between them. CDR3 length: 15 amino acids. Germline CDR1 reads MNHNS; CDR2 reads SASEGT. The CDR3 here is CASSDPDSLNTEAFF. The CDR3 DNA is TGTGCCAGCAGTGACCCGGACAGCTTGAACACTGAAGCTTTCTTT.

This clone was detected only once. V gene TRBV5-4 combines with J gene TRBJ2-2; TRBD1 might be the D (6 bases). Germline loops: CDR1 SGHNT, CDR2 YYREEE (reference sequence). The CDR3 is 17 amino acids. The V end was cut by 4 bases, the J end by 8 bases, with 24 bases between. CDR3 loop: CASSPDSRQATGGELFF. The CDR3, as DNA: TGTGCCAGCAGCCCCGACAGTAGACAGGCCACAGGTGGGGAGCTGTTTTTT.

This rearrangement joins TRBV6-2 or TRBV6-3 to TRBJ2-1; 11 nucleotides agree with TRBD2. The junction had 3 bases not matched to a gene; V was cut back by 2 bases and J by 9 bases. The CDR3 extends over 14 amino acids. Germline CDR1 is MNHEY and CDR2 is SVGEGT. CDR3 nucleotide sequence: TGTGCCAGCAGTTACCGTAGCGGGAGGGGTGAGCAGTTCTTC. Translation gives CASSYRSGRGEQFF.

This clone was observed once. This sequence joins TRBV6-2 or TRBV6-3 and TRBJ2-7; 15 positions agree with TRBD2. Looked up from germline, CDR1 is MNHEY and CDR2 is SVGEGT. J lost 4 bases, V lost 2 bases, and 3 bases had no gene match. CDR3 length equals 16 residues. CDR3 nucleotides: TGTGCCAGCAGTTACAGGGGACTAGCGGGAGGTTACGAGCAGTACTTC. It translates to CASSYRGLAGGYEQYF.

The V call is TRBV15, the J call TRBJ1-4; D unclear. The V gene lost 1 base and the J gene lost 3 bases, with 15 bases spanning the gap. Germline V gene sequence: CDR1 LNHNV, CDR2 YYDKDF (reference sequence). The CDR3 contains 17 residues. CDR3 bases: TGTGCCACCAGCAGAGGAAGGAGTATAGGTGCTAATGAAAAACTGTTTTTT. Translation gives CATSRGRSIGANEKLFF. The whole variable domain, remainder taken from reference TRBV15 and TRBJ1-4, is DAMVIQNPRYQVTQFGKPVTLSCSQTLNHNVMYWYQQKSSQAPKLLFHYYDKDFNNEADTPDNFQSRRPNTSFCFLDIRSPGLGDTAMYLCATSRGRSIGANEKLFFGSGTQLSVL.

V and J are TRBV4-3 and TRBJ1-3; D remains ambiguous. V lost 1 base, J lost 4 bases, and 11 bases lay in between. Germline V gives CDR1 LGHNA, CDR2 YSLEER. This CDR3 has 15 amino acids. The CDR3 protein is CASSQAAGLGNTIYF. CDR3 coding DNA: TGCGCCAGCAGCCAAGCAGCAGGACTCGGAAACACCATATATTTT.

This chain joins TRBV28 and TRBJ1-1, with TRBD1 identical over 10 bases. J lost 5 bases, V lost 5 bases, and 8 bases had no gene match. The CDR3 is 15 residues long. Germline values: CDR1 MDHEN, CDR2 SYDVKM. Here the CDR3 reads CASSGGGQGNTEAFF. CDR3 nucleotides: TGTGCCAGCAGTGGGGGGGGACAGGGGAATACTGAAGCTTTCTTT. The full variable domain, completed using reference TRBV28 and TRBJ1-1, is DVKVTQSSRYLVKRTGEKVFLECVQDMDHENMFWYRQDPGLGLRLIYFSYDVKMKEKGDIPEGYSVSREKKERFSLILESASTNQTSMYLCASSGGGQGNTEAFFGQGTRLTVV.